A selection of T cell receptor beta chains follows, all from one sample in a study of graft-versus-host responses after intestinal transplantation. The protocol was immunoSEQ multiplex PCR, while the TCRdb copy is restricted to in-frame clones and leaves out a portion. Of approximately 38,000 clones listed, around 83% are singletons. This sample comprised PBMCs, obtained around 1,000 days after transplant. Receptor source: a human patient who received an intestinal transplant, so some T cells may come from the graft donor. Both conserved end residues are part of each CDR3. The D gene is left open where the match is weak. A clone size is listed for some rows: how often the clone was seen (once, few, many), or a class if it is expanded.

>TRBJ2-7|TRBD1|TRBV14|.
TGTGCCAGCAGCCCATACACCGGGACAGGGGGCTACGAGCAGTACTTC
CASSPYTGTGGYEQYF
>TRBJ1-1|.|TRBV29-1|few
TGCAGCGTCGGGCAGGGAGGTACTGAAGCTTTCTTT
CSVGQGGTEAFF
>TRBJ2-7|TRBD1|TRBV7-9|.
TGTGCCAGCAGCTCGGGACAGTCCTACGAGCAGTACTTC
CASSSGQSYEQYF
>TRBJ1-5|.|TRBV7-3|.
TGTGCCAGCAGCCAGGACGGTAGCAATCAGCCCCAGCATTTT
CASSQDGSNQPQHF
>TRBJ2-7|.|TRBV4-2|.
TGTGCCAGCAGCTTGGAACAGGGCTACGAGCAGTACTTC
CASSLEQGYEQYF
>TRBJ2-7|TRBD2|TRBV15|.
TGTGCCACCAGCAGGGCCGCGGGGGTTTTGTACGAGCAGTACTTC
CATSRAAGVLYEQYF
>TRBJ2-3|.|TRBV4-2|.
TGTGCCAGCAGCCAAGATGGGCACACTACAGATACGCAGTATTTT
CASSQDGHTTDTQYF
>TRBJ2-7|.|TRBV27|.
TGTGCCAGCGTAACCCAACACCCAGGCAGGGAGGACGAGCAGTACTTC
CASVTQHPGREDEQYF
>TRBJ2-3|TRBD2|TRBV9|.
TGTGCCAGCAGCGTAGAAGGCGGGAGGAGGGCAGATACGCAGTATTTT
CASSVEGGRRADTQYF
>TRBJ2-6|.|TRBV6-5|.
TGTGCCAGCAGTTACAATGCTGGGGCCAACGTCCTGACTTTC
CASSYNAGANVLTF
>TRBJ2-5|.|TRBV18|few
TGTGCCAGCTCGGCCACTGGGCTCGGACAAGAGACCCAGTACTTC
CASSATGLGQETQYF
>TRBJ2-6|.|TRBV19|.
TGTGCCAGTACAGCTGTGTCAAGGGTCTCTGGGGCCAACGTCCTGACTTTC
CASTAVSRVSGANVLTF
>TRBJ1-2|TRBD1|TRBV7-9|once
TGTGCCAGCAGCTCCCCAGGGGGCGCGGGCTATGGCTACACCTTC
CASSSPGGAGYGYTF
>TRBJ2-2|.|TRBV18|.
TGTGCCAGCTCCGGGATTGACGGGAACACCGGGGAGCTGTTTTTT
CASSGIDGNTGELFF
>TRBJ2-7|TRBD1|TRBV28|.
TGTGCCAGCAGTCTCAGACAGGGGCGATACGAGCAGTACTTC
CASSLRQGRYEQYF
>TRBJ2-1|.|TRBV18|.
TGTGCCAGCTCACCACCGGGACTCCCTACTCTATACAATGAGCAGTTCTTC
CASSPPGLPTLYNEQFF